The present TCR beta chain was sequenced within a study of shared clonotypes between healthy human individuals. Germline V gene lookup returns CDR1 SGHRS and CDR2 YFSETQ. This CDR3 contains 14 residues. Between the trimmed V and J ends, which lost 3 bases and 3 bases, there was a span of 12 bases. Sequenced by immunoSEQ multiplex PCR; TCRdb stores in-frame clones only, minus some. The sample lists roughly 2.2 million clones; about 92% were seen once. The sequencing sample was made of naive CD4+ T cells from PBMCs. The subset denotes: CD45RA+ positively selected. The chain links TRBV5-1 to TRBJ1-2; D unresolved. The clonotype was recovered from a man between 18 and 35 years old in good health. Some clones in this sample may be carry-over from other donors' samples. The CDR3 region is CASSYSPLDYGYTF. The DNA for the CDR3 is TGCGCCAGCAGCTACAGCCCACTCGACTATGGCTACACCTTC. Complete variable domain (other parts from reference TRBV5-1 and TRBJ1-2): KAGVTQTPRYLIKTRGQQVTLSCSPISGHRSVSWYQQTPGQGLQFLFEYFSETQRNKGNFPGRFSGRQFSNSRSEMNVSTLELGDSALYLCASSYSPLDYGYTFGSGTRLTVV.